The source of this T cell receptor (beta chain) is a study of long-term antiretroviral therapy in people with HIV. Of note for this clone: What it recognizes is unknown.

Survey level was the resolution at which the v3.0 immunoSEQ assay ran. Here immunoSEQ multiplex PCR was the method, and the copy in TCRdb shows in-frame clones only, minus some. The sample includes tens of thousands of clones, more than 85% of them seen just once. Study-level points and caveats: It was not possible to obtain data on ART adherence, viral resistance or therapy changes.

The sequencing used unsorted PBMCs, collected 4.4 years after starting antiretroviral therapy. The origin of this receptor is a woman in her 50s with HIV.

The CDR3 region has the DNA TGTGCCAGTAGTAAGGTGGGGACAGGAGACACCGGGGAGCTGTTTTTT. Translation: CASSKVGTGDTGELFF. The rearrangement joins TRBV19 to TRBJ2-2, with 8 bases identical to TRBD1. Per germline, CDR1 LNHDA and CDR2 SQIVND (reference sequence). V shed 4 bases, J shed 3 bases, and the junction held 7 bases outside the gene matches. CDR3 length: 16 residues.